This TCR beta chain appears in the sequencing data of a study of blood T cell repertoires in COVID-19 (dated by TCRdb to the early 2020s). Broadly, across the study: Collaborator samples came from the United States, Italy and Spain and covered acute and convalescent phases of COVID-19. The material from the prospective study consisted of cDNA or gDNA derived from T cells, B-cell-depleted T cells, or PBMCs. Subjects who had been exposed to COVID-19, were actively infected with it, or had recovered from it provided the deeply sampled blood TCRbeta repertoires that made up the dataset. A freely available public database, intended as a resource for researchers studying the immune response to SARS-CoV-2, is where the repertoires were released. Samples were obtained from the ongoing ImmuneRACE study (first 160 participants) and from over 1,000 subjects provided by 6 global collaborators. A de-identified subject ID, COVID-19 status, age in years and sex were almost always included in the sample metadata. Where HLA class I and class II types were available, the types were taken from metadata supplied by the sample provider, not from assay-based typing. On the study overall, not on this receptor specifically: The quantity of clinical and demographic metadata differed by source and by participant and was supplied without curation.

TCRbeta CDR3 regions were amplified from genomic DNA using the immunoSEQ Assay, a bias-controlled multiplex PCR. The authors' analysis ran thus. Nucleated cell counts per sample were estimated from amplification of reference gene primers within the assay. To quantify the absolute abundance of each unique TCRbeta CDR3 rearrangement, sequence reads were collapsed and filtered. For each sample, productive Simpson clonality was calculated by taking the square root of Simpson's diversity index across productive rearrangements. TCRdb holds this immuneACCESS table with in-frame rearrangements only. Some clones are missing; in checked studies, unresolved V genes explain under half, and the rest has no known cause. V, J and clone size were drawn from that table, and D and trimming were deduced from the DNA. The table for this sample lists over 55,000 clones; roughly 80% of them were counted only once. The ten biggest clones cover 3.5% to 4% of the sample.

Enrolling through a virtual design, the prospective study's participants ranged in age from roughly 18 to 95 years and lived across 24 United States geographic areas. In the prospective study, cohorts were assigned on the basis of participant-reported clinical history obtained from a screening survey and a study questionnaire. Each participant in the prospective study had whole blood, serum and a nasopharyngeal or oropharyngeal swab collected by mobile phlebotomists. Prospective study participants could optionally give additional blood draws and questionnaires over a roughly 2-month period. Before DNA extraction, blood samples from the prospective study were shipped at room temperature or frozen. V lost 1 base and J lost 7 bases; the stretch between them is 10 bases long. Including cysteine and phenylalanine, the CDR3 has 14 amino acids. The entry retains the CDR3 DNA only, 42 bases that are in frame from base 1. The germline V gene supplies CDR1 LGHNT and CDR2 FRNRAP.

Notes on this clone: No cognate antigen has been identified for it. Base qualities are not at hand, and no much larger clone is one base apart.

The source is a woman between 40 and 50 years old with acute COVID-19. The chain was built from TRBV12-5 and TRBJ2-2; tentative D gene TRBD1, with 6 bases matching. The sample was PBMCs or T cells enriched from blood (not recorded which). In nucleotide form, the sequence is TGTGCTAGTGGTTTGGGCAGGGGAGACGGGGAGCTGTTTTTT. The translation is CASGLGRGDGELFF.